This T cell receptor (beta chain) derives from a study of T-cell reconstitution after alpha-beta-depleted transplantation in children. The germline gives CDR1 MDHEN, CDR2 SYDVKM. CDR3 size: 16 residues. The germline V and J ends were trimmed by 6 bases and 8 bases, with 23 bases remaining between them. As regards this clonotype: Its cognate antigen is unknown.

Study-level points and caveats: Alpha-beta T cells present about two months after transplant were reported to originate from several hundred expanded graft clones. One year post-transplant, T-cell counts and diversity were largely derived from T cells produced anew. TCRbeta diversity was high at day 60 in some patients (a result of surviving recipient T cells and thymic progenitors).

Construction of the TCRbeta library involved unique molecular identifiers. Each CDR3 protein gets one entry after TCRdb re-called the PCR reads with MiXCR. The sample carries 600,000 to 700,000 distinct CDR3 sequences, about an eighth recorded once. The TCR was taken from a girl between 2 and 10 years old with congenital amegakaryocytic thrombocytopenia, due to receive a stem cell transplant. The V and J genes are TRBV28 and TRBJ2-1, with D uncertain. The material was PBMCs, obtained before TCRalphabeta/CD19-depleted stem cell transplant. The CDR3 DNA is TGTGCCAGCAGGAATCCGGGTTCCTGGTCGTGGGATGAGCAGTTCTTC. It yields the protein CASRNPGSWSWDEQFF.